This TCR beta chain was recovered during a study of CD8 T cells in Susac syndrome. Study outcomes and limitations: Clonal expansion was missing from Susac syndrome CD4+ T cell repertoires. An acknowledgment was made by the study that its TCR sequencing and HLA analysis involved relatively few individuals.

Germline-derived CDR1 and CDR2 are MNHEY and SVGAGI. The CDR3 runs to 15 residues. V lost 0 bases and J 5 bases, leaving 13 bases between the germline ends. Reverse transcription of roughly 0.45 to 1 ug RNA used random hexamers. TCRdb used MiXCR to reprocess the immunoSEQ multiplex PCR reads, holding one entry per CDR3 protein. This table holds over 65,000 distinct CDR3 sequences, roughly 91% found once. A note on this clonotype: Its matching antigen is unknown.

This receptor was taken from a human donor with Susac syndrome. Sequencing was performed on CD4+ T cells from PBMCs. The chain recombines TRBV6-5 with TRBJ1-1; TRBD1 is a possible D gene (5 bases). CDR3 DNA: TGTGCCAGCAGTTACTCAGGCACAGGTCTGACTGAAGCTTTCTTT. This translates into CASSYSGTGLTEAFF.